Each of the 27 T cell receptor beta chains below was sequenced from the same sample in a study of T cells in Graves' hyperthyroidism and ophthalmopathy. The source material, RNA transcripts, was used to amplify TCR beta CDR3 regions. TCR CDR3 underwent first-round RT-PCR with the HTBI primer set. TCRdb recomputed calls from the multiplex PCR reads with MiXCR, one row per CDR3 protein. The sample has 500,000 to 550,000 distinct CDR3 sequences, about a fifth seen once. Sequences were obtained from blood. Receptors originate from a man between 18 and 35 years old with Graves' hyperthyroidism.

Only one count was recorded for this clonotype. This chain links TRBV27 with TRBJ1-2; D is unresolved. The germline V gene encodes CDR1 MNHEY and CDR2 SMNVEV (reference sequence). V lost 5 bases to trimming and J lost 7 bases, with 17 bases between them. The CDR3 contains 14 residues. CDR3 nucleotide sequence: TGTGCCAGCAGTCGAGCAACCGAACTGAGTGGCTACACCTTC. This codes for CASSRATELSGYTF.

This clonotype has a handful of counts. This rearrangement joins TRBV28 to TRBJ2-6; D ambiguous. Looked up from germline, CDR1 is MDHEN and CDR2 is SYDVKM. The CDR3 has 15 amino acids. V was shortened by 5 bases and J by 4 bases, with 12 bases between the two germline ends. The CDR3 DNA follows: TGTGCCAGCAGTCCCTATGCGTCCGGGGCCAACGTCCTGACTTTC. It specifies CASSPYASGANVLTF.

This clonotype was counted between two and nine times. The chain is built from TRBV6-2 or TRBV6-3 and TRBJ2-7; D tentatively reads TRBD1 or TRBD2 (5 bases each). V dropped 2 bases and J dropped 4 bases, with 12 bases sitting between them. The CDR3 is made up of 14 amino acids. Germline V gene data show CDR1 as MNHEY and CDR2 as SVGEGT. CDR3 protein: CASSYQGEPYEQYF. DNA for the CDR3: TGTGCCAGCAGTTACCAGGGAGAGCCGTACGAGCAGTACTTC.

This clonotype has at least ten counts. This chain connects TRBV16 to TRBJ1-2; tentative D call: TRBD1 (5 bases). The germline CDR1 and CDR2 sequences are KGHSY and FQNENV. V lost 0 bases to trimming and J lost 6 bases, with 14 bases between them. CDR3 length equals 15 residues. The CDR3 loop is CASSQSIGGENGYTF. For the CDR3, the DNA is TGTGCCAGCAGCCAATCGATTGGGGGAGAGAATGGCTACACCTTC.

This clonotype came up many times. The chain uses TRBV9 and TRBJ2-7; D possibly corresponds to TRBD2 (7 bases). The CDR3 is 15 residues long. Germline CDR1 and CDR2: SGDLS and YYNGEE. V was trimmed by 2 bases and J by 6 bases, leaving 18 bases between them. As DNA, the CDR3 is TGTGCCAGCAGCGTGGCCTCGGGGGGCGAGTTCGAGCAGTACTTC. Protein product: CASSVASGGEFEQYF.

This clonotype was recorded once. V is TRBV12-5 and J is TRBJ2-5; 11 bases agree with TRBD2. The junction had 4 bases not matched to a gene; V was cut back by 2 bases and J by 2 bases. CDR1 LGHNT and CDR2 FRNRAP come from the germline V gene. The CDR3 runs to 16 residues. CDR3 nucleotide sequence: TGTGCTAGTGGTTTGACCGGGACTAGCGGACAAGAGACCCAGTACTTC. Protein sequence: CASGLTGTSGQETQYF.

This clonotype has at least ten counts. The chain carries TRBV6-5 and TRBJ1-2; 7 nucleotides align to TRBD1. J was trimmed by 5 bases and V by 6 bases; bases with no gene match: 9. Germline CDR1 and CDR2: MNHEY and SVGAGI. This CDR3 region has 14 residues. CDR3 sequence reads: CASRRGRGKYGYTF. The DNA for the CDR3 is TGTGCCAGCAGAAGGGGCAGGGGGAAGTATGGCTACACCTTC.

V and J are TRBV28 and TRBJ2-7, with TRBD2 matching 11 bases. The CDR3 is 15 residues long. Trimming took 7 bases from V and 5 from J; bases not matched to a gene: 10. Germline CDR1 MDHEN, CDR2 SYDVKM. The CDR3 loop is CASISVAGGPHEQYF. Written as DNA, the CDR3 is TGTGCCAGCATTTCAGTAGCGGGAGGGCCCCACGAGCAGTACTTC.

The chain is built from TRBV20-1 and TRBJ2-5; D tentatively fits TRBD1 or TRBD2 (6 bases each). This CDR3 contains 14 residues. Trimming stripped 1 base from V and 3 bases from J, with 12 bases between. CDR1 is DFQATT, CDR2 SNEGSKA, per germline (reference sequence). The CDR3 reads CSARGGGGKETQYF. As DNA, the CDR3 is TGCAGTGCTAGAGGTGGAGGGGGGAAAGAGACCCAGTACTTC.

This clonotype appeared many times. The chain combines TRBV20-1 with TRBJ1-2, with TRBD1 as a possible D gene (5 bases). The CDR3 extends over 13 amino acids. Trimming shortened V by 5 bases and J by 3 bases, and 13 bases separated the two germline ends. From germline, CDR1 is DFQATT and CDR2 SNEGSKA (reference sequence). This CDR3 reads CSAPIRGDYGYTF. CDR3 bases: TGCAGTGCTCCAATCCGGGGGGACTATGGCTACACCTTC.

This clonotype showed up many times. V gene TRBV6-1 combines with J gene TRBJ1-5; D is unresolved. CDR1 and CDR2 from the germline V gene are MNHNS and SASEGT. Trimming cost V 5 bases and J 4 bases, with 12 bases left between them. The CDR3 is made up of 14 amino acids. The CDR3 spells CASSQTALNQPQHF. The CDR3 nucleotides are TGTGCCAGCAGTCAAACGGCTTTAAATCAGCCCCAGCATTTT.

The chain combines TRBV29-1 with TRBJ1-1; 8 positions agree with TRBD1. Losses at the gene ends were 7 bases for V and 4 bases for J; bases not matched to a gene: 8. Germline V gene data show CDR1 as SQVTM and CDR2 as ANQGSEA. The CDR3 totals 13 residues. The CDR3 DNA reads as TGCAGCGCCGACAGGGGAGAGGGCACTGAAGCTTTCTTT. It is translated as CSADRGEGTEAFF.

The chain employs TRBV3-1 and TRBJ1-1, with a tentative D call TRBD1 (5 bases). The CDR3 consists of 15 residues. The germline CDR1 and CDR2 sequences are LGHDT and YNNKEL (reference sequence). Between the trimmed V and J ends, which lost 3 bases and 4 bases, there was a span of 15 bases. The CDR3 loop reads CASSHALGGGTEAFF. CDR3 bases: TGTGCCAGCAGCCATGCTTTGGGGGGAGGCACTGAAGCTTTCTTT. Full variable domain (missing parts from reference TRBV3-1 and TRBJ1-1): DTAVSQTPKYLVTQMGNDKSIKCEQNLGHDTMYWYKQDSKKFLKIMFSYNNKELIINETVPNRFSPKSPDKAHLNLHINSLELGDSAVYFCASSHALGGGTEAFFGQGTRLTVV.

This clonotype was counted at least ten times. The chain combines TRBV6-5 with TRBJ1-1; no definite D call. Trimming removed 8 bases at V and 1 base at J, with 20 bases between. CDR3 size: 16 residues. The germline CDR1 and CDR2 sequences are MNHEY and SVGAGI. CDR3 bases: TGTGCCAGCGGTCCCCTTAAGGCCGGGTCGAACACTGAAGCTTTCTTT. Protein product: CASGPLKAGSNTEAFF.

This clonotype was observed at least ten times. V is TRBV12-3 or TRBV12-4 and J is TRBJ2-5; the match to TRBD1 covers 10 bases. There are 15 residues in the CDR3. Germline trimming cut 7 bases from V and 5 bases from J; bases unmatched to any gene: 10. The DNA of the CDR3 is TGTGCCAGCACCTCGGGACAGGGGAGGGGGGAGACCCAGTACTTC. This codes for CASTSGQGRGETQYF.

This clonotype was counted a few times. V gene TRBV3-1 combines with J gene TRBJ2-6; D gene uncertain. With 1 base removed from V and 2 bases from J, the gap between germline ends came to 9 bases. The CDR3 loop spans 16 amino acids. The germline V gene has CDR1 LGHDT and CDR2 YNNKEL (reference sequence). Here the CDR3 DNA reads TGTGCCAGCAGCCAAGGAGAAGAGGCTGGGGCCAACGTCCTGACTTTC. Its translation: CASSQGEEAGANVLTF.

This clonotype appeared many times. The genes are TRBV28 and TRBJ2-7; the match to TRBD1 covers 9 bases. This CDR3 spans 15 amino acids. V lost 5 bases, J lost 0 bases, and 5 bases stayed unmatched. CDR1 MDHEN and CDR2 SYDVKM come from the germline V gene. CDR3 region: CASSPGTGISYEQYF. The CDR3 bases are TGTGCCAGCAGTCCTGGGACAGGGATCTCCTACGAGCAGTACTTC.

This clonotype showed up many times. This sequence joins TRBV30 and TRBJ1-2, with D perhaps matching TRBD1 (5 bases). The CDR3 extends over 13 amino acids. Trimming stripped 0 bases from V and 7 bases from J, with 12 bases between. Germline CDR1 GTSNPN, CDR2 SVGIG (reference sequence). In DNA, the CDR3 is TGTGCCTGGAGTGTTCGAGGGACGGGTGGCTACACCTTC. Protein sequence: CAWSVRGTGGYTF. The whole variable domain, filled in from reference TRBV30 and TRBJ1-2, reads SQTIHQWPATLVQPVGSPLSLECTVEGTSNPNLYWYRQAAGRGLQLLFYSVGIGQISSEVPQNLSASRPQDRQFILSSKKLLLSDSGFYLCAWSVRGTGGYTFGSGTRLTVV.

The chain has TRBV5-1 and TRBJ1-3; the match to TRBD1 covers 7 bases. Germline CDR1 and CDR2: SGHRS and YFSETQ. This CDR3 comprises 17 residues. Losses at the gene ends were 2 bases for V and 0 bases for J; bases not matched to a gene: 8. This CDR3 reads CASSFVPGTDSGNTIYF. The CDR3 DNA is TGCGCCAGCAGCTTTGTCCCCGGGACAGACTCTGGAAACACCATATATTTT.

This clonotype has a count of ten or more. The rearrangement uses TRBV6-5 and TRBJ1-3, with D uncertain. CDR1 is MNHEY and CDR2 is SVGAGI in the germline V gene. Deletions cut 3 bases from V and 3 bases from J, with 9 bases between. This CDR3 has 14 residues. The CDR3 spells CASSYEGDGNTIYF. In nucleotides, the CDR3 is TGTGCCAGCAGTTATGAAGGTGATGGAAACACCATATATTTT.

V gene TRBV5-1 combines with J gene TRBJ2-7; 9 bases match TRBD1. Germline lookup yields CDR1 SGHRS and CDR2 YFSETQ. This CDR3 has 14 residues. The V gene end was trimmed by 3 bases and the J gene end by 8 bases; junction bases not matched to a gene: 9. Here the CDR3 reads CASSSPGQGGKQYF. Here the CDR3 DNA reads TGCGCCAGCAGCTCTCCGGGACAGGGAGGCAAGCAGTACTTC.

This clonotype was recorded a few times. The J gene is TRBJ1-1, the V gene TRBV5-1; 9 bases are a match to TRBD1. With 0 bases clipped from V and 5 bases from J, the junction kept 5 bases outside the gene matches. The CDR3 contains 15 residues. The germline CDR1 and CDR2 sequences are SGHRS and YFSETQ. CDR3 bases: TGCGCCAGCAGCTTGGAGCACAGGGGGCATACTGAAGCTTTCTTT. Translated: CASSLEHRGHTEAFF. Drawing the rest from reference TRBV5-1 and TRBJ1-1, the complete variable domain is KAGVTQTPRYLIKTRGQQVTLSCSPISGHRSVSWYQQTPGQGLQFLFEYFSETQRNKGNFPGRFSGRQFSNSRSEMNVSTLELGDSALYLCASSLEHRGHTEAFFGQGTRLTVV.

The V and J genes are TRBV3-1 and TRBJ1-2; 11 nucleotides line up with TRBD1. Germline lookup yields CDR1 LGHDT and CDR2 YNNKEL (reference sequence). J lost 7 bases, V lost 1 base, and 8 bases had no gene match. The CDR3 is 16 amino acids. The CDR3 sequence is CASSQGTGQGASGYTF. DNA of the CDR3: TGTGCCAGCAGCCAAGGAACTGGACAGGGGGCGTCTGGCTACACCTTC.

Only a few counts were recorded for this clonotype. The chain links TRBV19 to TRBJ2-7; D may be TRBD2 (6 bases). Germline lookup yields CDR1 LNHDA and CDR2 SQIVND (reference sequence). The germline V and J ends were trimmed by 3 bases and 7 bases, with 10 bases remaining between them. This CDR3 is built from 12 residues. DNA for the CDR3: TGTGCCAGTAGTATGGGGAGCGGGGAGCAGTACTTC. Its translation: CASSMGSGEQYF.

V is TRBV20-1 and J is TRBJ2-3; D not resolved. Germline loops: CDR1 DFQATT, CDR2 SNEGSKA (reference sequence). This CDR3 region has 22 residues. Trimming cost V 1 base and J 0 bases, with 32 bases left between them. This CDR3 reads CSARVGPQVLTHASSSTDTQYF. The CDR3 DNA follows: TGCAGTGCTAGAGTTGGGCCCCAGGTCTTAACCCATGCATCGAGTAGCACAGATACGCAGTATTTT.

The J gene is TRBJ1-1, the V gene TRBV19, with 7 positions matching TRBD1. Germline loops: CDR1 LNHDA, CDR2 SQIVND (reference sequence). There are 14 residues in the CDR3. V lost 5 bases to trimming and J lost 5 bases; unmatched junction nucleotides: 8. CDR3 nucleotide sequence: TGTGCCAGTAGTTCCCCAGGGGGACGTACTGAAGCTTTCTTT. Amino acids: CASSSPGGRTEAFF.

This clonotype was seen repeatedly, ten times or more. The CDR3 region is CASSLTYQETQYF. CDR3 sequence (DNA): TGTGCCAGCAGTCTGACGTACCAAGAGACCCAGTACTTC. The gene calls are TRBV6-2 or TRBV6-3 and TRBJ2-5; D is undetermined. The V and J ends lost 5 bases and 0 bases respectively, with 7 bases between them. The CDR3 has 13 amino acids. CDR1 MNHEY and CDR2 SVGEGT come from the germline V gene.